This T cell receptor beta chain derives from a study of blood T cells in healthy people across ages. Per sample, extraction of total RNA gave at least 5.5 micrograms in every case. About this clonotype: A single base separates this from a much larger clone, so it may be a read error.

The use of a sample-barcoded 5' primer and a J-beta primer mix characterized a second PCR of roughly 6 to 11 cycles. Each CDR3 protein gets one entry after TCRdb re-called the 5' RACE reads with MiXCR. Among 650,000 to 1,000,000 distinct CDR3 sequences listed, about 36% were seen once. V dropped 2 bases and J dropped 4 bases, with 15 bases sitting between them. The CDR3 spans 16 residues. The gene calls are TRBV12-3 or TRBV12-4 and TRBJ2-1; D gene uncertain. This sequence was found in a man between 18 and 29 years old in good health. Sequenced: blood. Here the CDR3 DNA reads TGTGCCAGCAGTTTACCCGACCCCCAGATATACAATGAGCAGTTCTTC. Its translation is CASSLPDPQIYNEQFF.